This TCR beta chain comes out of a study of graft-versus-host responses after intestinal transplantation. The wider study: All recipients got anti-thymocyte globulin induction, then tacrolimus and steroids for about 3 years.

Regarding this clone: The antigen is unknown.

Study results and limitations: Detected in recipient marrow were GvH clones, some of which were first observed in ileum or blood.

V was shortened by 3 bases and J by 4 bases, with 10 bases between the two germline ends. The CDR3 has 14 amino acids. Germline V gene data show CDR1 as SGHNT and CDR2 as YYREEE (reference sequence). Repertoires were generated with immunoSEQ multiplex PCR, while TCRdb's copy carries only in-frame clones and drops some. The sample includes some 77,000 clones, approximately 92% of them seen just once. The sequences come from PBMCs, collected 98 days after intestinal transplantation. The clonotype comes from a human patient who received an intestinal transplant, so some T cells may come from the graft donor. V and J are TRBV5-4 and TRBJ1-4; TRBD1 might be the D (5 bases). The CDR3 loop is CASSSRDGNEKLFF. CDR3 bases: TGTGCCAGCAGCTCTCGGGACGGTAATGAAAAACTGTTTTTT.